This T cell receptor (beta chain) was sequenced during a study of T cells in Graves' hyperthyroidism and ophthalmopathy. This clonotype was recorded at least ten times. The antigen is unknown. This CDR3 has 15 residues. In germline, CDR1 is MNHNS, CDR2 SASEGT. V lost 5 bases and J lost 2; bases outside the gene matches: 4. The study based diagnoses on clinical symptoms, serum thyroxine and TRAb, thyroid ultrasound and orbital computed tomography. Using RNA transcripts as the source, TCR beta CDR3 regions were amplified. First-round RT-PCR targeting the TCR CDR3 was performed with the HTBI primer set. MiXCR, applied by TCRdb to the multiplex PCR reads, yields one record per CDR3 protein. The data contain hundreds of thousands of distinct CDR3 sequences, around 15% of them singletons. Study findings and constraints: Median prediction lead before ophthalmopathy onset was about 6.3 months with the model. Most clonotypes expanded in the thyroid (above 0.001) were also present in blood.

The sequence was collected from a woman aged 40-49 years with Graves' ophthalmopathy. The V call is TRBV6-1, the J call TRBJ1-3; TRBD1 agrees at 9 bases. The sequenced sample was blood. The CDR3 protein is CASSPRDRAGNTIYF. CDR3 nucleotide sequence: TGTGCCAGCAGTCCCCGGGACAGGGCTGGAAACACCATATATTTT.